This T cell receptor (beta chain) was sequenced in a study of blood T cell repertoires in COVID-19. Study-level background: The United States, Italy and Spain provided the acute and convalescent COVID-19 samples. PBMCs, B-cell-depleted T cells, or T cells were the source of the cDNA or gDNA that made up the material.

In germline, CDR1 is SGDLS, CDR2 YYNGEE. Trimming left V 4 bases short and J 0 bases short, with 9 bases between. This CDR3 has 14 residues. Authors' data handling: The authors estimated nucleated cell counts from reference gene primer amplification. Sequencing used immunoSEQ multiplex PCR; TCRdb keeps in-frame clones, though not all of them. That table supplies the V and J calls and clone size; D and trimming were determined from the DNA. This table holds about 77,000 clones, roughly 90% found once. This clone was picked up one time. The chain uses TRBV9 and TRBJ2-3; no firm D call. The sequenced material came from peripheral blood. The clonotype originates from a woman of 80 years or more with active or convalescent COVID-19. As DNA, the CDR3 is TGTGCCAGCAGCACCTTGACTAGCACAGATACGCAGTATTTT. Encoded protein: CASSTLTSTDTQYF.